This entry lists 13 T cell receptor beta chains sequenced from one sample in a study of blood T cell repertoires in COVID-19. Using immunoSEQ multiplex PCR, the repertoire was profiled, and TCRdb retains in-frame clones only, with some absent. The sample carries about 300,000 clones, around 83% recorded once. The sample consisted of peripheral blood. The receptor source for this set is a woman aged 50 to 60 with acute or convalescent COVID-19.

The chain recombines TRBV6-1 with TRBJ1-5; 9 nucleotides line up with TRBD1. Germline V CDR1 and CDR2: MNHNS, SASEGT. This CDR3 has 18 residues. V was pared by 1 base and J by 3 bases, with 10 bases of the junction left unmatched. CDR3 amino acids: CASSEVVGTGRPNQPQHF. The CDR3 bases are TGTGCCAGCAGTGAAGTCGTCGGGACAGGGAGACCCAATCAGCCCCAGCATTTT.

The chain recombines TRBV2 with TRBJ1-6; 7 positions agree with TRBD1. The CDR3 has 17 amino acids. V dropped 0 bases and J dropped 8; count of bases not matched to a gene: 10. Germline V gives CDR1 SNHLY, CDR2 FYNNEI. Written as DNA, the CDR3 is TGTGCCAGCAGTGAAGCGGGGGCACAGGGGACTCATTCACCCCTCCACTTT. Amino acid sequence: CASSEAGAQGTHSPLHF.

This clone has just a few counts. The CDR3 nucleotides read TGTGCCAGCATCCGCAGCGGGGGGACATACACCGGGGAGCTGTTTTTT. Translation: CASIRSGGTYTGELFF. The rearrangement joins TRBV2 to TRBJ2-2, with TRBD2 matching over 9 bases. The V gene end was trimmed by 7 bases and the J gene end by 3 bases; junction bases not matched to a gene: 9. Germline V gene sequence: CDR1 SNHLY, CDR2 FYNNEI. The CDR3 length is 16 residues.

This clone was detected only once. The V and J genes are TRBV27 and TRBJ1-6; possibly TRBD1 for D (5 bases). The CDR3 is 16 amino acids. Germline CDR1 MNHEY, CDR2 SMNVEV (reference sequence). V dropped 3 bases and J dropped 0 bases, with 9 bases sitting between them. The CDR3 sequence: CASSFQGPSYNSPLHF. CDR3 coding DNA: TGTGCCAGCAGTTTTCAGGGCCCCTCCTATAATTCACCCCTCCACTTT.

This chain uses TRBV7-2 with TRBJ2-7; 9 nucleotides agree with TRBD2. V dropped 1 base and J dropped 3; count of bases not matched to a gene: 7. The length of the CDR3 is 16 residues. The germline V gene has CDR1 SGHTA and CDR2 FQGNSA. CDR3 in amino acids: CASSLVVSGSNYEQYF. CDR3 bases: TGTGCCAGCAGCTTAGTGGTTAGCGGGAGTAACTACGAGCAGTACTTC.

The chain joins TRBV14 to TRBJ2-3; perhaps TRBD1 as D (6 bases). Germline V gene lookup returns CDR1 SGHDN and CDR2 FVKESK. Deletions cut 4 bases from V and 5 bases from J, with 16 bases between. This CDR3 has 15 residues. The DNA for the CDR3 is TGTGCCAGCAGCCTCTCACAGGGTACTATAGATACGCAGTATTTT. This gives the protein CASSLSQGTIDTQYF.

The V call is TRBV19, the J call TRBJ1-5, with D unclear. Germline values: CDR1 LNHDA, CDR2 SQIVND (reference sequence). The CDR3 has 12 amino acids. V shed 10 bases and J shed 2 bases, with 9 bases lying between them. DNA for the CDR3: TGTGCCACTAAAAGAGGCAATCAGCCCCAGCATTTT. Residues: CATKRGNQPQHF.

The chain joins TRBV27 to TRBJ1-1; tentatively, D is TRBD1 (5 bases). V lost 5 bases to trimming and J lost 0 bases, with 10 bases between them. Germline CDR1 is MNHEY and CDR2 is SMNVEV (reference sequence). The CDR3 is 14 amino acids. Here the CDR3 DNA reads TGTGCCAGCAGTGCGGGACTGATGAACACTGAAGCTTTCTTT. Translation gives CASSAGLMNTEAFF.

The gene calls are TRBV30 and TRBJ1-1; 9 nucleotides align to TRBD1. With V trimmed by 3 bases and J by 7 bases, 9 bases remained unmatched. CDR3 size: 14 residues. The V gene's germline CDR1 is GTSNPN and CDR2 SVGIG (reference sequence). CDR3 DNA: TGTGCCTGGAGCGAGGACAGGGGAAGGAGTGAAGCTTTCTTT. This codes for CAWSEDRGRSEAFF.

CDR3 protein: CASSYDSSANTGELFF. CDR3 sequence (DNA): TGTGCCAGCAGTTACGACTCTTCTGCGAACACCGGGGAGCTGTTTTTT. J is TRBJ2-2 and V is TRBV6-6; the D is unclear. The V end lost 2 bases, the J end lost 0 bases, and 10 bases lay between the germline ends. CDR1 MNHNY and CDR2 SVGAGI come from the germline V gene (reference sequence). The CDR3 extends over 16 amino acids.

The chain has TRBV6-6 and TRBJ2-7; 7 bases line up with TRBD2. CDR3 length equals 14 residues. From germline, CDR1 is MNHNY and CDR2 SVGAGI (reference sequence). The V gene end was trimmed by 7 bases and the J gene end by 8 bases; junction bases not matched to a gene: 14. CDR3 coding DNA: TGTGCCAGCACCGCGGGAGTGCGGGCCCAGCAGCAGTACTTC. As protein: CASTAGVRAQQQYF.

V and J are TRBV7-2 and TRBJ1-6, with no clear D. Trimming pared 5 bases from V and 0 bases from J, leaving 11 bases between. The CDR3 consists of 16 residues. Germline CDR1 SGHTA, CDR2 FQGNSA. The CDR3 region has the DNA TGTGCCAGCAGCCAAGCCGGGAGCTCCTATAATTCACCCCTCCACTTT. Protein sequence: CASSQAGSSYNSPLHF.

The chain uses TRBV11-2 and TRBJ1-1; 7 nucleotides agree with TRBD1. V shed 2 bases and J 8 bases; nucleotides not matched to a gene: 8. The CDR3 extends over 14 amino acids. CDR1 and CDR2 from the germline V gene are SGHAT and FQNNGV. The DNA for the CDR3 is TGTGCCAGCAGCTTAAGGCGGACAGGTGTCGAAGCTTTCTTT. It yields the protein CASSLRRTGVEAFF.